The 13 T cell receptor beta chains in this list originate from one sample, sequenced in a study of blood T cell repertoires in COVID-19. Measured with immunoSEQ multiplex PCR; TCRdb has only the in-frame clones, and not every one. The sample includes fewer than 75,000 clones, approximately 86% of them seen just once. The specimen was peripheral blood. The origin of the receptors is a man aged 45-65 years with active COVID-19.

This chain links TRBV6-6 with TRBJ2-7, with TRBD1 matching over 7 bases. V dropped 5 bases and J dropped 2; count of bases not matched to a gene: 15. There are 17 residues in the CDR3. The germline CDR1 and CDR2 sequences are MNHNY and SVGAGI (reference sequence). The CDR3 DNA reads TGTGCCAGCAGTCGACGAGCCCCAGACAGGGACCCCTACGAGCAGTACGTC. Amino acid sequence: CASSRRAPDRDPYEQYV.

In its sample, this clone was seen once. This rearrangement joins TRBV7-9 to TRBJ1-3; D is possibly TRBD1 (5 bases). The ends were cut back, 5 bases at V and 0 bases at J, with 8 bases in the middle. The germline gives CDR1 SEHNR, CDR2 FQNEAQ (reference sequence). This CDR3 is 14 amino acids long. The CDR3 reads CASSPDTSGNTIYF. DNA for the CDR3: TGTGCCAGCAGCCCGGACACCTCTGGAAACACCATATATTTT.

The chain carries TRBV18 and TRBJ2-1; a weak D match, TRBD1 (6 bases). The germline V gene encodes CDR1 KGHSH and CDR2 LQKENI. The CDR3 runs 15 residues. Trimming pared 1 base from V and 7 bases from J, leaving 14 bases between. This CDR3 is CASSPRVDRGNEQFF. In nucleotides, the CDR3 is TGTGCCAGCTCACCACGAGTGGACAGAGGTAATGAGCAGTTCTTC.

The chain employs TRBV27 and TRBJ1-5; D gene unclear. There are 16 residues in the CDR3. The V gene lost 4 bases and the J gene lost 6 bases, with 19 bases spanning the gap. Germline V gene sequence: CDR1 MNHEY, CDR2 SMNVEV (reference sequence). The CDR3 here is CASSSLWSGVVQPQHF. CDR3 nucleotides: TGTGCCAGCAGTTCCTTATGGTCAGGCGTGGTTCAGCCCCAGCATTTT.

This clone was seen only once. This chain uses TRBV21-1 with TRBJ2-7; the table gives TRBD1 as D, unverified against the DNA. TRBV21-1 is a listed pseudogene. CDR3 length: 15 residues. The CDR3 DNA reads TGTGCCAGCAGCCAAAAAACCAGGGCATCCTACGAGCAGTACGTC. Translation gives CASSQKTRASYEQYV.

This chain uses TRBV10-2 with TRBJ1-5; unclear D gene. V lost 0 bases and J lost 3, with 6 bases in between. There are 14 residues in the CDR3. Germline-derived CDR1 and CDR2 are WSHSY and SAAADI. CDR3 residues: CASSESKHNQPQHF. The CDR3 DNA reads TGCGCCAGCAGTGAGTCCAAGCACAATCAGCCCCAGCATTTT.

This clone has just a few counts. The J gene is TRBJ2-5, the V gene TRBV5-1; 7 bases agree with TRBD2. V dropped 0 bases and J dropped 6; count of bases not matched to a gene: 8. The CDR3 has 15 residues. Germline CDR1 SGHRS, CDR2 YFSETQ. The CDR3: CASSLDAGVGQTQYF. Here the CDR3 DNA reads TGCGCCAGCAGCTTGGATGCGGGGGTCGGGCAGACCCAGTACTTC.

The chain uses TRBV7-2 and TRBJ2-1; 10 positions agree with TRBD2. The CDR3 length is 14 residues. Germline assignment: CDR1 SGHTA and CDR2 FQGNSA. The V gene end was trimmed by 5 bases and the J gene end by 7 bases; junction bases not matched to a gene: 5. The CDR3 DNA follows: TGTGCCAGCAGCCCAACGACTAGCGGGAATGAGCAGTTCTTC. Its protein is CASSPTTSGNEQFF.

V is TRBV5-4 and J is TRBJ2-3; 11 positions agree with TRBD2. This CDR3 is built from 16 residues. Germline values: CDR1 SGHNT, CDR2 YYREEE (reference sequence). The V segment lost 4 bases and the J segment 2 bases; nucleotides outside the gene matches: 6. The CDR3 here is CASSPTGLAATDTQYF. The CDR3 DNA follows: TGTGCCAGCAGCCCGACGGGACTAGCGGCCACAGATACGCAGTATTTT.

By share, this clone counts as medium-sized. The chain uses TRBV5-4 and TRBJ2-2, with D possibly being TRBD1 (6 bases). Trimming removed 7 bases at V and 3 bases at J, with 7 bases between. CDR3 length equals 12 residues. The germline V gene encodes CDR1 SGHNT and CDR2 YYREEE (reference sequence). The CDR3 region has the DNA TGTGCCAGCGCAGGGGACACCGGGGAGCTGTTTTTT. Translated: CASAGDTGELFF.

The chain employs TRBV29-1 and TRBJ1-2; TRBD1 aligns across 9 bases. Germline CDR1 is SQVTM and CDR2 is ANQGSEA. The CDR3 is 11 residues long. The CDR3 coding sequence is TGCAGGGGGGGACAGGGTGGCGGCTACACCTTC. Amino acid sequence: CRGGQGGGYTF.

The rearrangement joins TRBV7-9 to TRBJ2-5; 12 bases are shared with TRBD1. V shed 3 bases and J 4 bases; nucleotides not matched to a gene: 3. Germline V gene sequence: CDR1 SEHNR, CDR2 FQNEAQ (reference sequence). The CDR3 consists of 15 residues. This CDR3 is CASSFGTGGGETQYF. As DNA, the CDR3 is TGTGCCAGCAGCTTCGGGACAGGGGGCGGAGAGACCCAGTACTTC.

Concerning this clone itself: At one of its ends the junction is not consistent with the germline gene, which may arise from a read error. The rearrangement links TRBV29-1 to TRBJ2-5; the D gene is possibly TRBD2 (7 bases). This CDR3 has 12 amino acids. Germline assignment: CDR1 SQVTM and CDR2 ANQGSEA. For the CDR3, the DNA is TGCAGCGTTGAGGCGGGGGCAGAGGCCCAGTACTTC. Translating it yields CSVEAGAEAQYF.